Reported below is one TCR beta chain. The data stem from a study of blood T cell repertoires in COVID-19. Study-wide background: Researchers got acute and convalescent COVID-19 samples from the United States, Italy and Spain. In each case, the material was cDNA or gDNA derived from T cells, B-cell-depleted T cells, or PBMCs.

Germline V lookup: CDR1 SGHTA, CDR2 FQGNSA. The CDR3 has 16 residues. V lost 1 base and J lost 7, with 19 bases in between. Per the original data handling: From reference gene primer amplification, estimates of nucleated cell counts were derived. The table came from immunoSEQ multiplex PCR; TCRdb's copy has only in-frame clones and leaves some out. V and J calls and clone size come straight from that table; D and trimming were deduced from the DNA. The table lists 100,000 or so clones, approximately 86% of them singletons. The rearrangement uses TRBV7-2 and TRBJ2-5; a possible D gene is TRBD1 (5 bases). The clonotype was recovered from a man between 45 and 60 years old with active or convalescent COVID-19. Sequenced material: peripheral blood. CDR3 bases: TGTGCCAGCAGCTTAGGTCGGTGGGGCCGCCATGGGACCCAGTACTTC. It specifies CASSLGRWGRHGTQYF.